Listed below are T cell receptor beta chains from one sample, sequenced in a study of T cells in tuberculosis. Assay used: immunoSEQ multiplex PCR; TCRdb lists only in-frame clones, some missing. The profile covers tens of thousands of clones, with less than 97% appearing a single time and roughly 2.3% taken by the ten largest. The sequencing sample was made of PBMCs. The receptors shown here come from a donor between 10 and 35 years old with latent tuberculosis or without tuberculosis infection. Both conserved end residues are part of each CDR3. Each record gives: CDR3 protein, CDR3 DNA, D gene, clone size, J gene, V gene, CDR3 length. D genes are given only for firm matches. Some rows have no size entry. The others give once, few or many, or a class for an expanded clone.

CDR3: CASSYTWPEQFF
DNA: TGCGCCAGCAGCTATACATGGCCTGAGCAGTTCTTC
D: NA
size: NA
J: TRBJ2-1
V: TRBV5-1
length: 12

CDR3: CASQWTSGPQETQYF
DNA: TGCGCCAGCCAGTGGACTAGCGGCCCCCAAGAGACCCAGTACTTC
D: TRBD2
size: NA
J: TRBJ2-5
V: TRBV5-1
length: 15

CDR3: CASSPRQGWTEAFF
DNA: TGCGCCAGCAGCCCAAGACAGGGATGGACTGAAGCTTTCTTT
D: TRBD1
size: NA
J: TRBJ1-1
V: TRBV10-1
length: 14

CDR3: CASSFGQGIDTQYF
DNA: TGCGCCAGCAGCTTCGGACAGGGAATTGATACGCAGTATTTT
D: TRBD1
size: few
J: TRBJ2-3
V: TRBV5-1
length: 14

CDR3: CSGLAGDSNTGELFF
DNA: TGCAGCGGGCTGGCCGGGGATTCAAACACCGGGGAGCTGTTTTTT
D: NA
size: NA
J: TRBJ2-2
V: TRBV29-1
length: 15

CDR3: CASRYPGDNEQFF
DNA: TGTGCCAGCAGGTATCCAGGGGACAATGAGCAGTTCTTC
D: NA
size: NA
J: TRBJ2-1
V: TRBV4-2
length: 13

CDR3: CASSQGQGVHGYTF
DNA: TGCGCCAGCAGCCAAGGGCAGGGTGTTCATGGCTACACCTTC
D: NA
size: NA
J: TRBJ1-2
V: TRBV4-3
length: 14

CDR3: CASSLRTNIGELFF
DNA: TGTGCCAGCAGTTTAAGGACAAACATCGGGGAGCTGTTTTTT
D: NA
size: NA
J: TRBJ2-2
V: TRBV27
length: 14

CDR3: CASSIVGGGNQPQHF
DNA: TGTGCCAGTAGTATAGTTGGGGGGGGCAATCAGCCCCAGCATTTT
D: NA
size: NA
J: TRBJ1-5
V: TRBV19
length: 15

CDR3: CASSPGSGRTGELFF
DNA: TGTGCCAGCAGCCCGGGGAGCGGGAGAACCGGGGAGCTGTTTTTT
D: TRBD2
size: NA
J: TRBJ2-2
V: TRBV7-2
length: 15

CDR3: CASTGQGGGTEAFF
DNA: TGTGCCAGCACTGGTCAGGGGGGTGGCACTGAAGCTTTCTTT
D: TRBD1
size: NA
J: TRBJ1-1
V: TRBV2
length: 14

CDR3: CASAVDTPYEQYF
DNA: TGTGCCAGCGCGGTGGATACCCCCTACGAGCAGTACTTC
D: NA
size: NA
J: TRBJ2-7
V: TRBV6-5
length: 13

CDR3: CASSGSFTGELFF
DNA: TGTGCCTCTAGCGGGAGTTTCACCGGGGAGCTGTTTTTT
D: TRBD2
size: NA
J: TRBJ2-2
V: TRBV10-3
length: 13

CDR3: CASREDRGPDTEAFF
DNA: TGCGCCAGCAGGGAAGACAGGGGCCCGGACACTGAAGCTTTCTTT
D: TRBD1
size: NA
J: TRBJ1-1
V: TRBV10-1
length: 15

CDR3: CASSLVSGEEAFF
DNA: TGTGCCAGCAGCTTAGTGTCCGGTGAGGAAGCTTTCTTT
D: NA
size: NA
J: TRBJ1-1
V: TRBV7-2
length: 13

CDR3: CASSLAPNSPLHF
DNA: TGTGCCAGCAGCTTAGCCCCGAATTCACCCCTCCACTTT
D: NA
size: NA
J: TRBJ1-6
V: TRBV7-6
length: 13

CDR3: CASSIALGRGQPQHF
DNA: TGTGCCAGTAGTATCGCATTGGGCAGGGGGCAGCCCCAGCATTTT
D: TRBD1
size: NA
J: TRBJ1-5
V: TRBV19
length: 15

CDR3: CASSVGTSSHEQYF
DNA: TGTGCCAGCAGCGTAGGGACTAGTTCCCACGAGCAGTACTTC
D: TRBD2
size: NA
J: TRBJ2-7
V: TRBV9
length: 14

CDR3: CASSFWAGPLLQEQYF
DNA: TGTGCCAGCAGTTTCTGGGCAGGGCCCCTACTACAGGAGCAGTACTTC
D: NA
size: NA
J: TRBJ2-7
V: TRBV27
length: 16

CDR3: CASSSPGGSGELFF
DNA: TGCGCCAGCAGCTCCCCAGGGGGTTCCGGGGAGCTGTTTTTT
D: TRBD1
size: once
J: TRBJ2-2
V: TRBV5-1
length: 14

CDR3: CASTAQEVDYGYTF
DNA: TGTGCCAGCACCGCACAGGAAGTTGACTATGGCTACACCTTC
D: NA
size: NA
J: TRBJ1-2
V: TRBV7-9
length: 14

CDR3: CASRSGRGYNEQFF
DNA: TGTGCCAGCCGAAGCGGGAGGGGCTACAATGAGCAGTTCTTC
D: TRBD2
size: NA
J: TRBJ2-1
V: TRBV2
length: 14

CDR3: CASSQGSHDRGNTIYF
DNA: TGCGCCAGCAGCCAAGGGTCCCACGATCGGGGAAACACCATATATTTT
D: NA
size: NA
J: TRBJ1-3
V: TRBV4-3
length: 16

CDR3: CASSAITYEQYF
DNA: TGTGCCAGCAGCGCGATTACCTACGAGCAGTACTTC
D: NA
size: NA
J: TRBJ2-7
V: TRBV7-2
length: 12

CDR3: CASSSPNRWNESYTF
DNA: TGTGCCAGCAGCTCCCCGAACAGGTGGAATGAGAGCTACACCTTC
D: NA
size: NA
J: TRBJ1-2
V: TRBV13
length: 15

CDR3: CASSLRLAGSTDTQYF
DNA: TGTGCCAGCAGCTTGCGACTAGCGGGGAGCACAGATACGCAGTATTTT
D: TRBD2
size: NA
J: TRBJ2-3
V: TRBV5-4
length: 16

CDR3: CASSTRTSVTGELFF
DNA: TGTGCCAGCAGCACCCGGACTAGCGTTACCGGGGAGCTGTTTTTT
D: TRBD2
size: NA
J: TRBJ2-2
V: TRBV7-9
length: 15

CDR3: CASSEYEGYTGELFF
DNA: TGTGCCAGCAGTGAATATGAGGGATACACCGGGGAGCTGTTTTTT
D: NA
size: NA
J: TRBJ2-2
V: TRBV25-1
length: 15

CDR3: CASNLSAAGSYEQYF
DNA: TGTGCCAGCAATTTATCGGCGGCAGGGTCCTACGAGCAGTACTTC
D: NA
size: NA
J: TRBJ2-7
V: TRBV28
length: 15

CDR3: CASSPRPGDGYTF
DNA: TGTGCCAGCAGCCCGAGGCCCGGGGATGGCTACACCTTC
D: NA
size: NA
J: TRBJ1-2
V: TRBV5-4
length: 13

CDR3: CATSTRWLSEAFF
DNA: TGTGCCACCAGCACCCGTTGGCTCAGTGAAGCTTTCTTT
D: NA
size: NA
J: TRBJ1-1
V: TRBV15
length: 13

CDR3: CASSLAPGGYEQYF
DNA: TGTGCCAGCAGCTTGGCTCCAGGGGGCTACGAGCAGTACTTC
D: TRBD1
size: NA
J: TRBJ2-7
V: TRBV5-4
length: 14

CDR3: CASSWDRQSNQPQHF
DNA: TGTGCCAGCAGCTGGGACAGACAGAGCAATCAGCCCCAGCATTTT
D: TRBD1
size: NA
J: TRBJ1-5
V: TRBV7-2
length: 15

CDR3: CASSLAGQRTEQYF
DNA: TGCGCCAGCAGCTTGGCGGGACAGCGGACCGAGCAGTACTTC
D: TRBD1
size: NA
J: TRBJ2-7
V: TRBV5-1
length: 14

CDR3: CAGGSSYNEQFF
DNA: TGTGCCGGGGGGAGCTCCTACAATGAGCAGTTCTTC
D: NA
size: NA
J: TRBJ2-1
V: TRBV6-6
length: 12

CDR3: CASRERKTYQETQYF
DNA: TGTGCCAGCAGAGAACGGAAGACTTACCAAGAGACCCAGTACTTC
D: NA
size: NA
J: TRBJ2-5
V: TRBV2
length: 15

CDR3: CASSLGFGQLTDTQYF
DNA: TGCGCCAGCAGCTTGGGTTTTGGACAGCTCACAGATACGCAGTATTTT
D: NA
size: NA
J: TRBJ2-3
V: TRBV5-1
length: 16

CDR3: CASRLDRVTTEAFF
DNA: TGTGCCAGCAGACTAGACCGGGTCACTACTGAAGCTTTCTTT
D: NA
size: NA
J: TRBJ1-1
V: TRBV28
length: 14

CDR3: CASSIQGASYGYTF
DNA: TGTGCCAGCAGTATACAGGGGGCGAGCTATGGCTACACCTTC
D: TRBD1
size: NA
J: TRBJ1-2
V: TRBV2
length: 14

CDR3: CASSLGFPFYTTGALMNTEAFF
DNA: TGCGCCAGCAGCTTGGGTTTTCCGTTCTATACGACAGGGGCACTCATGAACACTGAAGCTTTCTTT
D: TRBD1
size: NA
J: TRBJ1-1
V: TRBV5-1
length: 22

CDR3: CASSAGQVDEAFF
DNA: TGTGCCAGCTCAGCGGGACAGGTGGACGAAGCTTTCTTT
D: TRBD1
size: NA
J: TRBJ1-1
V: TRBV18
length: 13

CDR3: CASSLGPGSNQPQHF
DNA: TGTGCCAGCAGTCTGGGGCCAGGTTCGAATCAGCCCCAGCATTTT
D: NA
size: NA
J: TRBJ1-5
V: TRBV5-6
length: 15

CDR3: CASSSGTYEQYF
DNA: TGTGCCAGCAGCTCGGGGACCTACGAGCAGTACTTC
D: NA
size: once
J: TRBJ2-7
V: TRBV5-5
length: 12

CDR3: CASSLASRTGGTEAFF
DNA: TGTGCCAGCAGTTTAGCTTCCCGGACAGGGGGCACTGAAGCTTTCTTT
D: TRBD1
size: NA
J: TRBJ1-1
V: TRBV27
length: 16

CDR3: CASGQTSGSGYEQYF
DNA: TGTGCCAGCGGCCAGACTAGCGGGAGTGGGTACGAGCAGTACTTC
D: TRBD2
size: once
J: TRBJ2-7
V: TRBV6-6
length: 15

CDR3: CASGFPPGGEDQPQHF
DNA: TGTGCTAGTGGTTTCCCCCCCGGGGGGGAGGATCAGCCCCAGCATTTT
D: NA
size: NA
J: TRBJ1-5
V: TRBV12-5
length: 16

CDR3: CSVKDRGTQYF
DNA: TGCAGCGTTAAAGACAGGGGGACCCAGTACTTC
D: TRBD1
size: NA
J: TRBJ2-5
V: TRBV29-1
length: 11

CDR3: CASTAQGEGANVLTF
DNA: TGTGCCAGCACCGCACAGGGGGAAGGGGCCAACGTCCTGACTTTC
D: TRBD1
size: NA
J: TRBJ2-6
V: TRBV6-1
length: 15

CDR3: CASSPRREQETQYF
DNA: TGTGCCAGCTCACCACGCCGAGAACAAGAGACCCAGTACTTC
D: NA
size: once
J: TRBJ2-5
V: TRBV18
length: 14

CDR3: CATSRDLSPGNEQFF
DNA: TGTGCCACCAGCAGAGATTTAAGCCCAGGCAATGAGCAGTTCTTC
D: NA
size: NA
J: TRBJ2-1
V: TRBV15
length: 15

CDR3: CASSPSFEFAGNTIYF
DNA: TGTGCCAGCTCACCCAGTTTTGAATTCGCTGGAAACACCATATATTTT
D: NA
size: NA
J: TRBJ1-3
V: TRBV18
length: 16

CDR3: CASSIRRTSGGGGDTQYF
DNA: TGTGCCAGCAGCATACGAAGGACTAGCGGGGGGGGTGGAGATACGCAGTATTTT
D: TRBD2
size: NA
J: TRBJ2-3
V: TRBV28
length: 18